This T cell receptor beta chain was sequenced for a study of multiple sclerosis patients with progressive multifocal leukoencephalopathy. General study points: Most PML patients had lower entropy, suggesting less diverse TRB repertoires.

To note about this clone: What it recognizes is unknown.

Profiling relied on immunoSEQ multiplex PCR, and the TCRdb table lists in-frame clones only, not all of them. The repertoire includes more than 30,000 clones, 85% to 95% of them detected once, and just under 2% sits in the top ten. The V and J ends lost 6 bases and 3 bases, in that order; junction bases with no gene match: 6. The CDR3 length is 15 residues. Germline V CDR1 and CDR2: ENHRY, SYGVKD. The time point denotes: before natalizumab initiation. Before the first natalizumab infusion, T0 blood samples were taken. The rearrangement joins TRBV10-3 to TRBJ2-2, with 8 positions matching TRBD1. The sequencing sample was made of PBMCs. This clonotype originated in a young man with multiple sclerosis. The CDR3 sequence is CAISKTGVDTGELFF. In DNA form, the CDR3 reads TGTGCCATCAGCAAGACAGGGGTCGACACCGGGGAGCTGTTTTTT.